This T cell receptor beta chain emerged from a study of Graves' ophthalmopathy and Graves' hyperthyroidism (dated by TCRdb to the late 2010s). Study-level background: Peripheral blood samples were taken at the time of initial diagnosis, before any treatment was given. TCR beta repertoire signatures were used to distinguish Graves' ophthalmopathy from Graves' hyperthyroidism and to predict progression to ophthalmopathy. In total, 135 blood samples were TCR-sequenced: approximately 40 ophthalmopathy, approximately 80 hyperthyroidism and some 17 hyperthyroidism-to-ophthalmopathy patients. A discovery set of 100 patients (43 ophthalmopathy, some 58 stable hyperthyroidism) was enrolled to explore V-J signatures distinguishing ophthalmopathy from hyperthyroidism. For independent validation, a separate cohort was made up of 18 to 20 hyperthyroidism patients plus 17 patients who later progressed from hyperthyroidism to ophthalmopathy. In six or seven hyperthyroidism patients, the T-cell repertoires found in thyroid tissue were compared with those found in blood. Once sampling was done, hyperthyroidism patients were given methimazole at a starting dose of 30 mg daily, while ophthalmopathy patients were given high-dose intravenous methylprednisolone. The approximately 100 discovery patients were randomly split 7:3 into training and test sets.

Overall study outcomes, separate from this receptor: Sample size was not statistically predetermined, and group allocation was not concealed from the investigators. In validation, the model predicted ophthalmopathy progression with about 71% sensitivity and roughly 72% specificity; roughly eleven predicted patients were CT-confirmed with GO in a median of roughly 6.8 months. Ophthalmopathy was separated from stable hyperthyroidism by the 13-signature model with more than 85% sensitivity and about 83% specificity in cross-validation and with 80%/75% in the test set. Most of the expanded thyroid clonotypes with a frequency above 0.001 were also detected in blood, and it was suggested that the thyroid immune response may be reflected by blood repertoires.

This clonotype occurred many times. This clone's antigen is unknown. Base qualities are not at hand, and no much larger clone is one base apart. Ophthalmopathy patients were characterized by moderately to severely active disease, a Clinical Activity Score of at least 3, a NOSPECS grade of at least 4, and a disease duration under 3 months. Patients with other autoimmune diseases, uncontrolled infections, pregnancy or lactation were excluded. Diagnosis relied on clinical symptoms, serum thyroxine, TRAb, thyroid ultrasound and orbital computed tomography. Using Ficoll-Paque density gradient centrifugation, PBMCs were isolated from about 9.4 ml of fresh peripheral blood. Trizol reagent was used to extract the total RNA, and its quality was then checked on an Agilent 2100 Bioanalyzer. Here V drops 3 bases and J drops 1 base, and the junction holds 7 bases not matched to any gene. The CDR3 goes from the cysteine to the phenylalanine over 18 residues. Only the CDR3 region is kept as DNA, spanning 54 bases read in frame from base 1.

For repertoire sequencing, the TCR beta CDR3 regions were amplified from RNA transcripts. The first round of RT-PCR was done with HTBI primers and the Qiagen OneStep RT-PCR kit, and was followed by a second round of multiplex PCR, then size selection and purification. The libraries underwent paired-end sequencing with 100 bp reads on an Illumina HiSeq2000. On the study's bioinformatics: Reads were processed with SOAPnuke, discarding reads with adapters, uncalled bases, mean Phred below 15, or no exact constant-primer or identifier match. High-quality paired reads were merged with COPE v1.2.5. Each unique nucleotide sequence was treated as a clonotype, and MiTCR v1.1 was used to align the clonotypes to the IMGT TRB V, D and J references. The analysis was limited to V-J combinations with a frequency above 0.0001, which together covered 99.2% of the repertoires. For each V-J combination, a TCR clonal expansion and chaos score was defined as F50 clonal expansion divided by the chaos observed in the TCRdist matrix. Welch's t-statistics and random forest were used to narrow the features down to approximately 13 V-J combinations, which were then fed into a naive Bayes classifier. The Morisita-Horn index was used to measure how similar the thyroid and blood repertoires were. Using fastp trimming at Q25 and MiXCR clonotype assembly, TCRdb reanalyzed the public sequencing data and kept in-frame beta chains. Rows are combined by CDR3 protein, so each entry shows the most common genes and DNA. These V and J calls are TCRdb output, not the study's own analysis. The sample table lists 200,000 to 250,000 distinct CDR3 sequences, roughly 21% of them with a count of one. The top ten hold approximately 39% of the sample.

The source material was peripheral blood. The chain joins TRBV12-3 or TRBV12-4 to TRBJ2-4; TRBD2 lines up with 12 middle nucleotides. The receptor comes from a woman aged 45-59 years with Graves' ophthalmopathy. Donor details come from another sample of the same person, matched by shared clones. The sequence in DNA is TGTGCCAGCAGTTTCCTTATTGGGACTAGCGGGGCCAAAAACATTCAGTACTTC. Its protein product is CASSFLIGTSGAKNIQYF.